This is a list of T cell receptor beta chains from one sample in a study of early stage breast cancer tumors. The method was immunoSEQ multiplex PCR; TCRdb's version includes in-frame clones alone and lacks a portion of them. Here the sample spans roughly 30,000 clones, roughly four fifths being singletons. Specimen: blood. The receptors shown here come from a middle-aged person with breast cancer. The CDR3 runs from the conserved cysteine through the conserved F or W. D genes are given only for firm matches. Size values are once, few and many counts, or a class for expanded clones, and some rows have none.

v_call	d_call	j_call	clone_size	cdr3_aa	cdr3_nt
TRBV11-2	.	TRBJ2-5	.	CASSHGEKETQYF	TGTGCCAGCAGCCACGGGGAAAAAGAGACCCAGTACTTC
TRBV4-2	TRBD2	TRBJ2-5	.	CASSRGLAGEETQYF	TGTGCCAGCAGCCGGGGACTAGCGGGAGAAGAGACCCAGTACTTC
TRBV7-6	TRBD2	TRBJ2-2	.	CASPDCRGTSGNTGELFF	TGTGCCAGCCCTGACTGTAGGGGGACTAGCGGGAACACCGGGGAGCTGTTTTTT
TRBV11-2	TRBD2	TRBJ2-2	.	CASSPRSSGASSNTGELFF	TGTGCCAGCAGCCCTAGGAGTAGCGGGGCATCCTCGAACACCGGGGAGCTGTTTTTT
TRBV28	.	TRBJ2-1	.	CASIRPSGPNEQFF	TGTGCCAGCATAAGGCCCTCCGGCCCCAATGAGCAGTTCTTC
TRBV28	.	TRBJ1-2	.	CASSLTGINYGYTF	TGTGCCAGCAGTTTAACCGGGATTAACTATGGCTACACCTTC
TRBV19	.	TRBJ2-2	.	CASIFPRTGELFF	TGTGCCAGTATTTTCCCAAGGACCGGGGAGCTGTTTTTT
TRBV27	.	TRBJ2-3	.	CASSYRFTDTQYF	TGTGCCAGCAGTTACAGATTCACAGATACGCAGTATTTT
TRBV28	TRBD1	TRBJ2-3	.	CASSSPRTGGARTDTQYF	TGTGCCAGCAGCTCACCCCGGACAGGGGGCGCGAGGACAGATACGCAGTATTTT
TRBV7-9	TRBD1	TRBJ1-3	.	CASSRPGQSSGNTIYF	TGTGCCAGCAGTAGGCCGGGACAGAGCTCTGGAAACACCATATATTTT
TRBV9	.	TRBJ1-2	.	CASREGLYGYTF	TGTGCCAGCAGGGAAGGCCTCTATGGCTACACCTTC
TRBV15	TRBD2	TRBJ2-1	.	CATSRGTSGSDEQFF	TGTGCCACCAGCAGAGGGACTAGCGGGAGTGATGAGCAGTTCTTC
TRBV5-1	.	TRBJ2-3	.	CASSLESGVTDTQYF	TGCGCCAGCAGCTTGGAGTCGGGGGTCACAGATACGCAGTATTTT
TRBV6-6	.	TRBJ2-1	.	CASSFSSGGHNEQFF	TGTGCCAGCAGTTTCTCTAGTGGTGGCCACAATGAGCAGTTCTTC
TRBV29-1	.	TRBJ2-1	.	CSVEDWARFDEQFF	TGCAGCGTTGAAGATTGGGCCCGCTTCGATGAGCAGTTCTTC
TRBV28	.	TRBJ2-5	once	CASSPPGGIGETQYF	TGTGCCAGCAGCCCACCTGGGGGGATCGGGGAGACCCAGTACTTC
TRBV7-2	.	TRBJ1-5	.	CASSRDYYSNQPQHF	TGTGCCAGCAGCCGTGATTATTATAGCAATCAGCCCCAGCATTTT
TRBV7-2	TRBD2	TRBJ2-2	.	CASSLVKTSGAPGELFF	TGTGCCAGCAGCTTAGTAAAGACTAGCGGGGCCCCCGGGGAGCTGTTTTTT
TRBV19	.	TRBJ2-1	.	CASSGSSYNEQFF	TGTGCCAGTTCGGGTAGCAGTTACAATGAGCAGTTCTTC
TRBV5-1	.	TRBJ2-3	.	CASNPGTPGTDTQYF	TGCGCCAGCAACCCCGGGACTCCCGGCACAGATACGCAGTATTTT
TRBV10-3	TRBD1	TRBJ1-3	.	CAISPDRASGNTIYF	TGTGCCATCAGTCCTGACAGGGCCTCTGGAAACACCATATATTTT
TRBV7-9	.	TRBJ2-3	.	CASNGRASTDTQYF	TGTGCCAGCAACGGCCGAGCTAGCACAGATACGCAGTATTTT
TRBV30	TRBD2	TRBJ2-5	once	CASRLAGRKETQYF	TGTGCCTCACGACTAGCGGGAAGGAAAGAGACCCAGTACTTC
TRBV19	.	TRBJ1-4	.	CASRTTTNEKLFF	TGTGCCAGTAGGACAACAACTAATGAAAAACTGTTTTTT
TRBV25-1	.	TRBJ2-4	.	CASSGPGSFKNIQYF	TGTGCCAGCAGTGGGCCAGGGAGTTTCAAAAACATTCAGTACTTC
TRBV9	TRBD1	TRBJ1-3	.	CASSPGQGRNTIYF	TGTGCCAGCAGCCCGGGACAGGGTCGAAACACCATATATTTT
TRBV7-2	.	TRBJ1-5	.	CASSQDRNQPQHF	TGTGCCAGCAGCCAAGACAGAAATCAGCCCCAGCATTTT
TRBV11-2	.	TRBJ2-4	.	CASSLAGQAHIQYF	TGTGCCAGCAGCTTAGCGGGGCAAGCACACATTCAGTACTTC
TRBV5-4	.	TRBJ2-3	.	CASSSGIHTDTQYF	TGTGCCAGCAGCTCCGGGATTCACACAGATACGCAGTATTTT
TRBV28	.	TRBJ2-7	few	CASSLSTPYEQYF	TGTGCCAGCAGTTTATCTACCCCCTACGAGCAGTACTTC
TRBV30	.	TRBJ1-2	.	CAWSVTANYGYTF	TGTGCCTGGAGTGTAACAGCTAACTATGGCTACACCTTC
TRBV4-2	.	TRBJ2-1	.	CASSQVRGTYNEQFF	TGTGCCAGCAGCCAAGTCCGAGGGACCTACAATGAGCAGTTCTTC
TRBV5-6	.	TRBJ1-4	.	CASSRVNEKLFF	TGTGCCAGCAGCCGGGTGAATGAAAAACTGTTTTTT
TRBV7-9	.	TRBJ2-7	.	CASSLSGNYEQYF	TGTGCCAGCAGCCTCTCGGGGAACTACGAGCAGTACTTC
TRBV4-1	.	TRBJ2-5	.	CASSHQEGRVPGQETQYF	TGCGCCAGCAGCCACCAGGAGGGTAGGGTCCCGGGACAAGAGACCCAGTACTTC
TRBV1	.	TRBJ2-1	medium-sized	CTSSQDPQWAHRSSYNEQFF	TGCACCAGCAGCCAAGACCCCCAATGGGCGCACAGATCCTCCTACAATGAGCAGTTCTTC
TRBV30	.	TRBJ2-3	.	CAWSVSFRRTDTQYF	TGTGCCTGGAGTGTAAGTTTTCGGCGCACAGATACGCAGTATTTT
TRBV19	.	TRBJ1-2	.	CASSPRGGAGYTF	TGTGCCAGTAGTCCTAGGGGGGGGGCTGGCTACACCTTC
TRBV19	TRBD1	TRBJ1-2	.	CASSLKTGDGRYGYTF	TGTGCCAGTAGCCTTAAGACAGGGGATGGGCGCTATGGCTACACCTTC
TRBV28	TRBD2	TRBJ2-1	.	CASSLLSGEWTYNEQFF	TGTGCCAGCAGTCTTCTGAGCGGGGAGTGGACCTACAATGAGCAGTTCTTC
TRBV29-1	.	TRBJ2-5	.	CSARMTGGETQYF	TGCAGCGCGCGGATGACTGGGGGGGAGACCCAGTACTTC
TRBV6-5	TRBD1	TRBJ1-5	.	CASSNTGDDQPQHF	TGTGCCAGCAGTAACACAGGGGACGATCAGCCCCAGCATTTT
TRBV5-1	TRBD2	TRBJ2-7	.	CASSLASGSEQYF	TGCGCCAGCAGCTTGGCTAGCGGGAGCGAGCAGTACTTC
TRBV11-2	.	TRBJ2-5	.	CASSRPGEGQETQYF	TGTGCCAGCAGCCGACCGGGGGAAGGGCAAGAGACCCAGTACTTC
TRBV4-3	TRBD2	TRBJ2-2	once	CASSQEASGTVDSNTGELFF	TGCGCCAGCAGCCAAGAGGCTAGCGGGACTGTGGACTCTAACACCGGGGAGCTGTTTTTT
TRBV5-1	TRBD1	TRBJ2-3	.	CASSLVGTVGDTQYF	TGCGCCAGCAGCTTGGTTGGGACAGTTGGAGATACGCAGTATTTT
TRBV11-3	.	TRBJ2-1	.	CASSLGWGPSSGYNEQFF	TGTGCCAGCAGCTTGGGTTGGGGCCCCTCCTCCGGCTACAATGAGCAGTTCTTC
TRBV6-6	TRBD2	TRBJ2-5	.	CASRKQGAGARETQYF	TGTGCCAGCAGGAAGCAGGGCGCGGGAGCCCGGGAGACCCAGTACTTC
TRBV15	.	TRBJ1-4	few	CATSRDDREKLFF	TGTGCCACCAGCAGAGACGACCGTGAAAAACTGTTTTTT
TRBV5-1	TRBD2	TRBJ2-3	.	CASSPAGGGLTDTQYF	TGCGCCAGCAGCCCGGCGGGGGGAGGGCTTACAGATACGCAGTATTTT
TRBV15	.	TRBJ1-3	.	CATSSDMGGTIYF	TGTGCCACCAGCAGCGATATGGGGGGCACCATATATTTT
TRBV28	.	TRBJ2-1	few	CASSWDGKSSYNEQFF	TGTGCCAGCAGTTGGGACGGCAAGAGCTCCTACAATGAGCAGTTCTTC
TRBV11-1	TRBD1	TRBJ2-5	.	CASSLGQGETQYF	TGTGCCAGCAGCTTGGGACAGGGAGAGACCCAGTACTTC
TRBV4-2	.	TRBJ2-3	.	CASSQERLGGVSTDTQYF	TGTGCCAGCAGCCAAGAGAGGTTAGGGGGGGTTAGCACAGATACGCAGTATTTT
TRBV7-9	TRBD2	TRBJ2-1	.	CASSPTSGRINEQFF	TGTGCCAGCAGCCCAACTAGCGGGAGAATTAATGAGCAGTTCTTC